These T cell receptor beta chains were read from a single sample in a study of monozygotic twins with inflammatory bowel disease. TCRdb re-called the 5' RACE reads and catalogs CDR3 proteins one per entry, DNA excluded. The table counts about 300,000 distinct CDR3 sequences; about 5% lies in the top ten. The sample comprised blood. The source is a human donor with ulcerative colitis or Crohn's disease, or a healthy co-twin of an affected twin (not recorded which). Each CDR3 is given with its conserved first and last residue.

>TRBJ1-4|TRBV7-9
CASSLVGSEKLFF
>TRBJ2-4|TRBV11-2
CASSLGRDNQNENIQYF
>TRBJ1-6|TRBV30
CAWTPGRHLPDNSPLHF
>TRBJ2-7|TRBV14
CASSQRTGISGTISYEQYF
>TRBJ2-7|TRBV6-1
CASKGADTPSYEQYF
>TRBJ1-1|TRBV28
CASSLIVGFGNTEAFF
>TRBJ2-7|TRBV12-3/TRBV12-4
CASSLVPPDRGREQYF
>TRBJ2-7|TRBV20-1
CSAPGLAGVYEQYF
>TRBJ1-4|TRBV4-1
CASSQNRGNEKLFF
>TRBJ2-7|TRBV18
CASSPAASGNYEQYF
>TRBJ2-7|TRBV5-1
CASSSLSGYHEQYF
>TRBJ1-4|TRBV7-9
CASSFGPPPGLGEKLFF
>TRBJ1-2|TRBV4-3
CASSQVGTGEGYGYTF
>TRBJ1-1|TRBV6-2/TRBV6-3
CASSTRLGGNTEAFF
>TRBJ2-7|TRBV20-1
CSVPSSYEQYF
>TRBJ2-2|TRBV28
CASSPWGSGGVTGELFF
>TRBJ2-3|TRBV5-1
CASSLGGQAGTDTQYF
>TRBJ2-1|TRBV20-1
CSASSSGGYNEQFF
>TRBJ1-2|TRBV12-3/TRBV12-4
CASSLQASNYGYTF
>TRBJ2-2|TRBV7-9
CASSSGTLTTGELFF
>TRBJ2-5|TRBV20-1
CSAIRGQKNQYF
>TRBJ2-7|TRBV6-5
CASTAGAYEQYF
>TRBJ1-5|TRBV19
CASSMGTAYNQPQHF
>TRBJ1-1|TRBV7-3
CASRRGGANTEAFF
>TRBJ1-1|TRBV29-1
CSVEEGFIEAFF
>TRBJ2-5|TRBV12-3/TRBV12-4
CASRGQQETQYF
>TRBJ2-2|TRBV5-5
CASSLVWTSSGELFF
>TRBJ2-7|TRBV12-3/TRBV12-4
CASRLTGGEQYF
>TRBJ2-3|TRBV20-1
CSASPMLAASTDTQYF
>TRBJ2-4|TRBV2
CASRRLAGGPDIQYF
>TRBJ1-1|TRBV30
CAWRGGLGGSEAFF
>TRBJ1-6|TRBV11-2
CASSSWRDSYNSPLHF
>TRBJ2-3|TRBV27
CASSSRSSTDTQYF
>TRBJ2-2|TRBV20-1
CSARPSAGGDTGELFF
>TRBJ2-3|TRBV20-1
CSAIVGATDTQYF
>TRBJ2-3|TRBV5-1
CASSLAAAGVGSDTQYF
>TRBJ2-1|TRBV7-2
CASRTTAGSTYNEQFF
>TRBJ2-3|TRBV6-2/TRBV6-3
CASSYPSPATDTQYF
>TRBJ2-1|TRBV11-2
CASSFQTGTSGRGYNEQFF
>TRBJ2-3|TRBV5-1
CASSLGHRTDTQYF
>TRBJ2-6|TRBV27
CASMDPVRANVLTF
>TRBJ2-3|TRBV20-1
CSAPARQGGSAQYF
>TRBJ2-1|TRBV4-3
CASSQITSRSYNEQFF
>TRBJ2-7|TRBV7-2
CASSLARGVGPGEQYF
>TRBJ1-5|TRBV6-2/TRBV6-3
CASSSPLRNRVGNQPQHF
>TRBJ2-7|TRBV28
CASSSAGTTYEQYF
>TRBJ2-2|TRBV13
CASSPLIGRFAGELFF
>TRBJ1-1|TRBV2
CASSSQGNTEAFF
>TRBJ2-1|TRBV7-8
CASSLNLGYDEQFF
>TRBJ2-3|TRBV6-6
CASSYLADTQYF
>TRBJ2-7|TRBV19
CASSDRTYEQYF
>TRBJ2-3|TRBV9
CASSVDVMTFGVARDTQYF
>TRBJ1-6|TRBV6-4
CASSDFSSYNSPLHF
>TRBJ1-5|TRBV11-2
CASSLSHRTLESNQPQHF
>TRBJ2-3|TRBV4-3
CASSQASGTEAYF
>TRBJ2-1|TRBV7-3
CASSGQGSNEQFF
>TRBJ2-2|TRBV27
CASSFVGQTGELFF